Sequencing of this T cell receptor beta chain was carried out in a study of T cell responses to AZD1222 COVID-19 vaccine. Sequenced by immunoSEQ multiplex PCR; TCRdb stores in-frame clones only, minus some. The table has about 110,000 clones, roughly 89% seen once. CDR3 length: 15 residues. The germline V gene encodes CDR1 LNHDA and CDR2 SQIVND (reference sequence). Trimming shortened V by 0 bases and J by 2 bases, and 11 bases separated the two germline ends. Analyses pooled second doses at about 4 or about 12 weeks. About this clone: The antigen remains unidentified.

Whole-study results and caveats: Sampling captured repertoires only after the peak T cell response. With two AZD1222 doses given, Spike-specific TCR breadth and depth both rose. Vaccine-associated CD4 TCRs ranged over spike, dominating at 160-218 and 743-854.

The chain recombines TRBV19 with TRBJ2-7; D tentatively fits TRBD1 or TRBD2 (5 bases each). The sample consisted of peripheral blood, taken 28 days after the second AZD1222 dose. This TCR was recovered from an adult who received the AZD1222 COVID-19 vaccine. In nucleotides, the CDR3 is TGTGCCAGTAGTATAGATGGGGGTGTAGCCTACGAGCAGTACTTC. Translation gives CASSIDGGVAYEQYF.